Shown below are 28 T cell receptor beta chains from a single sample sequenced in a study of T cell repertoires in cytomegalovirus infection (dated by TCRdb to the late 2010s). The antigens for these receptors are not known. In the paper's terms, the treatment or condition label means: in vitro stimulation with specific CMV peptide epitopes to enrich CMV-specific T cells. The reads were generated on an Illumina HiSeq 1500. TCRdb trimmed the raw reads at Q25, called clones with MiXCR and kept productive beta chains. For every CDR3 protein sequence, its rows merge into one entry that carries the most common genes and DNA. The table for this sample lists hundreds of thousands of distinct CDR3 sequences; roughly 30% of them were counted only once. The ten largest clones represent around 15% of the sample. The starting material was cultured CD8+ T cells from PBMCs, obtained from culture after CMV antigen stimulation. The receptors come from a human donor in good health (CMV status not recorded). Some clones in this sample may be carry-over from other donors' samples.

This clonotype has only a few counts. The chain employs TRBV20-1 and TRBJ1-1; D is unresolved. Germline V gene sequence: CDR1 DFQATT, CDR2 SNEGSKA (reference sequence). The length of the CDR3 is 11 residues. Trimming pared 6 bases from V and 3 bases from J, leaving 8 bases between. The CDR3 loop reads CSAGSYTEAFF. DNA for the CDR3: TGCAGTGCAGGAAGCTACACTGAAGCTTTCTTT.

The chain employs TRBV7-6 and TRBJ2-3, with TRBD2 identical over 11 bases. Germline lookup yields CDR1 SGHVS and CDR2 FNYEAQ. CDR3 length: 15 residues. V gave up 5 bases and J gave up 6 bases; unmatched junction bases: 7. CDR3 protein: CASSPSGGTGDTQYF. The CDR3 nucleotides read TGTGCCAGCAGCCCTAGCGGGGGGACCGGGGATACGCAGTATTTT.

Points on this clonotype: Since a much larger clone is just one base distant, this may be a read error. V is TRBV7-4 and J is TRBJ1-1; D is unresolved. The CDR3 is 13 amino acids. CDR1 is SGHVT and CDR2 is SQSDAQ in the germline V gene. Trimming stripped 2 bases from V and 2 bases from J, with 6 bases between. The CDR3 DNA sequence: TGTGCCAGCAGCTTAAACATAAACACTGAAGCTTTCTTT. It yields the protein CASSLNINTEAFF.

As for this clonotype: This sequence may be a read error, since a much larger clone differs from it by one base. The final CDR3 position lacks the conserved phenylalanine or tryptophan, pointing to a likely read error. The chain has TRBV19 and TRBJ2-3, with a possible D match to TRBD1 (6 bases). Germline V gives CDR1 LNHDA, CDR2 SQIVND (reference sequence). With 8 bases removed from V and 3 bases from J, the gap between germline ends came to 15 bases. The CDR3 covers 14 residues. The CDR3 coding sequence is TGTGCCAGTTCACCGGGACAAAGAACAGATACGCAGTATTTA. This encodes CASSPGQRTDTQYL.

This clonotype was picked up many times. This rearrangement joins TRBV12-3 or TRBV12-4 to TRBJ2-1; 7 bases are a match to TRBD2. This CDR3 has 15 amino acids. Trimming took 5 bases from V and 1 from J; bases not matched to a gene: 5. The CDR3 here is CASSDPSGSYNEQFF. DNA for the CDR3: TGTGCCAGCAGTGACCCTAGCGGATCCTACAATGAGCAGTTCTTC.

The chain carries TRBV4-3 and TRBJ2-2, with D possibly being TRBD1 or TRBD2 (6 bases each). CDR1 is LGHNA and CDR2 is YSLEER in the germline V gene. This CDR3 has 17 amino acids. Trimming cost V 4 bases and J 3 bases, with 18 bases left between them. The CDR3 sequence: CASSPTGWGADTGELFF. The CDR3, as DNA: TGCGCCAGCAGCCCCACCGGCTGGGGGGCGGACACCGGGGAGCTGTTTTTT.

This clonotype turned up a few times. The genes are TRBV5-6 and TRBJ1-6; TRBD1 is a possible D gene (6 bases). Germline V gives CDR1 SGHDT, CDR2 YYEEEE. The V gene lost 0 bases and the J gene lost 8 bases, with 15 bases spanning the gap. The CDR3 covers 16 residues. The CDR3 protein is CASSLVDSRGYSPLHF. The CDR3 DNA reads TGTGCCAGCAGCTTGGTGGACAGTCGGGGGTATTCACCCCTCCACTTT.

The CDR3 region is CASSEIKSEQYV. CDR3 DNA: TGTGCCAGCAGTGAAATAAAAAGCGAGCAGTACGTC. This sequence joins TRBV6-1 and TRBJ2-7; no firm D call. V dropped 2 bases and J dropped 6 bases, with 8 bases sitting between them. CDR1 is MNHNS and CDR2 is SASEGT in the germline V gene. CDR3 length: 12 residues.

This clonotype was detected a few times. The CDR3 is CASSVDGSTGKLFF. DNA for the CDR3: TGTGCCAGCAGCGTGGACGGGAGTACGGGAAAACTGTTTTTT. V gene TRBV9 combines with J gene TRBJ1-4; D not resolved. CDR3 length: 14 amino acids. Trimming shortened V by 2 bases and J by 10 bases, and 15 bases separated the two germline ends. Germline V CDR1 and CDR2: SGDLS, YYNGEE.

In the case of this clonotype: A read error may account for a junction end that differs from germline. This chain uses TRBV7-2 with TRBJ2-5; D assignment may be TRBD1 or TRBD2 (6 bases each). Germline V gene lookup returns CDR1 SGHTA and CDR2 FQGNSA. The CDR3 has 15 amino acids. CDR3 DNA sequence: TGTGCCAGCAGCCCTCGGGGGCTAGCCCAAAAGACCCAGTACTTC. Protein sequence: CASSPRGLAQKTQYF.

As regards this clonotype: A much larger clonotype is one base distant, so this may be a read error. V gene TRBV7-6 combines with J gene TRBJ1-1, with 8 bases matching TRBD1. The CDR3 is 13 amino acids. Germline CDR1 and CDR2: SGHVS and FNYEAQ. CDR3 coding DNA: TGTGCCAGCAGCCCCATACAGGGGGATGAATCTTTCTTT. This encodes CASSPIQGDESFF.

This clonotype was observed a few times. The chain links TRBV7-6 to TRBJ2-7; 8 bases match TRBD1. With V trimmed by 5 bases and J by 5 bases, 11 bases remained unmatched. CDR1 is SGHVS, CDR2 FNYEAQ, per germline. The CDR3 is made up of 15 amino acids. CDR3 sequence reads: CASSPPGQGGHEQYF. The CDR3 coding sequence is TGTGCCAGCAGCCCCCCCGGACAGGGAGGCCACGAGCAGTACTTC.

This chain uses TRBV12-3 or TRBV12-4 with TRBJ2-1; 8 bases map to TRBD1. This CDR3 is built from 13 residues. J lost 5 bases, V lost 6 bases, and 3 bases had no gene match. DNA of the CDR3: TGTGCCAGCAGAGGACAGGGTCACAATGAGCAGTTCTTC. Protein sequence: CASRGQGHNEQFF.

This sequence joins TRBV6-1 and TRBJ2-5; D ambiguous. Germline CDR1 reads MNHNS; CDR2 reads SASEGT. V lost 2 bases and J 1 base, leaving 8 bases between the germline ends. The CDR3 extends over 14 amino acids. CDR3 sequence reads: CASSEWVFQETQYF. In DNA form, the CDR3 reads TGTGCCAGCAGTGAATGGGTGTTCCAAGAGACCCAGTACTTC.

V is TRBV27 and J is TRBJ2-7; 8 bases agree with TRBD1. The trim removed 4 bases at V and 2 bases at J, leaving 10 bases unmatched. Germline assignment: CDR1 MNHEY and CDR2 SMNVEV (reference sequence). The CDR3 covers 16 residues. The CDR3 region has the DNA TGTGCCAGCAGTTCGAACAGGGGGTACAACACCTACGAGCAGTACTTC. The encoded protein is CASSSNRGYNTYEQYF.

This clonotype was observed a few times. This chain connects TRBV7-9 to TRBJ2-5; the match to TRBD1 covers 8 bases. Germline V gene lookup returns CDR1 SEHNR and CDR2 FQNEAQ (reference sequence). Losses at the gene ends were 5 bases for V and 3 bases for J; bases not matched to a gene: 8. The CDR3 spans 15 residues. In nucleotides, the CDR3 is TGTGCCAGCAGCCACCGCAGGGGGCTCGAAGAGACCCAGTACTTC. Translating gives CASSHRRGLEETQYF.

A word on this clonotype: The junction departs from the called germline gene at one end, perhaps through a read error. The rearrangement joins TRBV29-1 to TRBJ2-7; the match to TRBD2 covers 10 bases. The germline gives CDR1 SQVTM, CDR2 ANQGSEA. The CDR3 runs 15 residues. CDR3 DNA: TGCAGCGCTGAAGGGCTAGCGGGGGCCAGCTACGAGCAGTACTTC. This translates into CSAEGLAGASYEQYF.

The table lists this clonotype with many counts. The chain combines TRBV6-7 with TRBJ2-3, with 7 positions matching TRBD2. TRBV6-7 is placed among ORFs of uncertain function. V gave up 7 bases and J gave up 2 bases; unmatched junction bases: 21. This CDR3 is 19 amino acids long. The CDR3 coding sequence is TGTGCCAGCATCAAAACCCCCCCCTTTGCGGGGGTATTCACAGATACGCAGTATTTT. Encoded protein: CASIKTPPFAGVFTDTQYF.

In regard to this clonotype: One end of the junction fails to match germline, which may point to a read error. The chain joins TRBV7-2 to TRBJ2-7; a possible D gene is TRBD1 (6 bases). The germline V gene encodes CDR1 SGHTA and CDR2 FQGNSA. The CDR3 sequence is 13 residues long. CDR3 region: CVSSWDNSYEQYF. In DNA, the CDR3 is TGTGTCAGCAGCTGGGACAACTCCTACGAGCAGTACTTC.

This clonotype has just a few counts. The V call is TRBV7-8, the J call TRBJ2-3, with 11 positions matching TRBD2. CDR3 size: 16 residues. Germline CDR1 SGHVS, CDR2 FQNEAQ. V lost 5 bases, J lost 1 base, and 5 bases stayed unmatched. Here the CDR3 reads CASSRLTSGGTDTQYF. In DNA form, the CDR3 reads TGTGCCAGCAGCCGTCTGACTAGCGGGGGCACAGATACGCAGTATTTT.

As regards this clonotype: Possible read error: a much larger clone is one base away. The chain is built from TRBV7-6 and TRBJ2-3; 9 nucleotides agree with TRBD2. CDR1 is SGHVS and CDR2 is FNYEAQ in the germline V gene. After removal of 2 bases from V and 4 bases from J, the junction contained 7 bases not matched to a gene. This CDR3 has 16 amino acids. In DNA, the CDR3 is TGTGCCAGCAGCTTACGTCAGGCGGGGGGGCCAGATACGCAGTATTTT. Translated, it gives CASSLRQAGGPDTQYF.

This clonotype was seen a few times. The J gene is TRBJ2-5, the V gene TRBV7-9; D call uncertain. V gave up 8 bases and J gave up 2 bases, with 6 bases separating them. Germline CDR1 is SEHNR and CDR2 is FQNEAQ (reference sequence). There are 11 residues in the CDR3. CDR3 DNA: TGTGCCAGCGGCCATCAAGAGACCCAGTACTTC. Protein sequence: CASGHQETQYF.

This clonotype was detected ten times or more. J is TRBJ2-7 and V is TRBV7-6; 9 nucleotides agree with TRBD1. V shed 5 bases, J shed 3 bases, and the junction held 11 bases outside the gene matches. The CDR3 runs to 16 residues. Germline CDR1 SGHVS, CDR2 FNYEAQ. As DNA, the CDR3 is TGTGCCAGCAGCAGCGGGACAGGGACTTTCGGCTACGAGCAGTACTTC. It yields the protein CASSSGTGTFGYEQYF.

This CDR3 reads CASSYYRQGLEADTQYF. CDR3 nucleotides: TGTGCCAGCAGCTATTATCGACAGGGCCTTGAAGCAGATACGCAGTATTTT. The V call is TRBV5-6, the J call TRBJ2-3; 7 bases fit TRBD1. The germline gives CDR1 SGHDT, CDR2 YYEEEE. V gave up 3 bases and J gave up 4 bases; unmatched junction bases: 14. The CDR3 runs to 17 residues.

This clonotype was detected many times. The chain couples TRBV28 to TRBJ2-7, with no clear D. V lost 5 bases to trimming and J lost 2 bases, with 16 bases between them. The V gene's germline CDR1 is MDHEN and CDR2 SYDVKM. The CDR3 is made up of 15 amino acids. The CDR3 reads CASSTMQDFPYEQYV. CDR3 coding DNA: TGTGCCAGCAGTACTATGCAGGATTTCCCCTACGAGCAGTACGTC.

This clonotype was seen ten or more times. V and J are TRBV7-2 and TRBJ2-6; 10 nucleotides agree with TRBD1. CDR3 size: 20 residues. Germline trimming cut 3 bases from V and 0 bases from J; bases unmatched to any gene: 11. Germline V gives CDR1 SGHTA, CDR2 FQGNSA. The CDR3 is CASSFPLRQGALSGANVLTF. In DNA, the CDR3 is TGTGCCAGCAGCTTTCCCCTTAGACAGGGGGCCCTCTCTGGGGCCAACGTCCTGACTTTC.

This clonotype was counted at least ten times. The CDR3 is CASSPFSRGNTGELFF. CDR3 DNA: TGTGCCAGCAGCCCATTCTCGCGGGGGAACACCGGGGAGCTGTTTTTT. This chain connects TRBV7-2 to TRBJ2-2, with D possibly being TRBD2 (6 bases). From germline, CDR1 is SGHTA and CDR2 FQGNSA. CDR3 length: 16 residues. V lost 5 bases and J 1 base, leaving 14 bases between the germline ends.

This clonotype was found many times. The chain carries TRBV20-1 and TRBJ1-2; D is unresolved. The germline V gene has CDR1 DFQATT and CDR2 SNEGSKA (reference sequence). V was cut by 5 bases and J by 2 bases, with 6 bases left in between. The CDR3 has 11 amino acids. In DNA, the CDR3 is TGCAGTGCTGAGGTGAACTATGGCTACACCTTC. Encoded protein: CSAEVNYGYTF.